Below are 12 T cell receptor beta chains sequenced from a single sample in a study of blood T cells in healthy people across ages. Sample-barcoded 5' priming and a J-beta primer mix drove a second PCR of about 7 to 12 cycles. TCRdb reprocessed the 5' RACE reads via MiXCR and lists one record per CDR3 protein. The table lists roughly 1,800,000 distinct CDR3 sequences, around half of them singletons. The sequenced sample consisted of blood. The receptor source for this set is a woman aged 40 to 49 in good health.

The CDR3 loop reads CATSRAVGYNSPLHF. Written as DNA, the CDR3 is TGTGCCACCAGCAGAGCAGTGGGCTATAATTCACCCCTCCACTTT. The rearrangement uses TRBV15 and TRBJ1-6, with D unclear. With 1 base removed from V and 3 bases from J, the gap between germline ends came to 7 bases. Germline V gene sequence: CDR1 LNHNV, CDR2 YYDKDF (reference sequence). The CDR3 has 15 residues.

This clonotype has a handful of counts. This chain joins TRBV7-2 and TRBJ2-4; D might be TRBD1 (5 bases). This CDR3 is 17 amino acids long. Germline CDR1 SGHTA, CDR2 FQGNSA. V dropped 1 base and J dropped 9 bases, with 22 bases sitting between them. The CDR3 sequence: CASSLEGADSVRAIQYF. The DNA of the CDR3 is TGTGCCAGCAGCTTAGAAGGGGCAGACAGTGTTCGGGCCATTCAGTACTTC.

V and J are TRBV20-1 and TRBJ2-5; 11 bases match TRBD1. The DNA end lines up better with TRBJ2-7; the J call may be wrong. Per germline, CDR1 DFQATT and CDR2 SNEGSKA (reference sequence). The CDR3 runs 16 residues. The CDR3 region is CSASSLLGTGGYEQYF. The CDR3 region has the DNA TGCAGTGCTAGCTCTCTACTAGGGACAGGGGGCTACGAGCAGTACTTC.

V and J are TRBV24-1 and TRBJ1-6; the D is unclear. The CDR3 is 14 residues long. Trimming stripped 11 bases from V and 0 bases from J, with 10 bases between. The germline V gene has CDR1 KGHDR and CDR2 SFDVKD. CDR3 loop: CAINSSSYNSPLHF. DNA of the CDR3: TGTGCCATCAACTCGAGCTCCTATAATTCACCCCTCCACTTT.

The V gene is TRBV6-6, the J gene TRBJ1-1; 9 bases agree with TRBD1. This CDR3 comprises 15 residues. V shed 4 bases, J shed 6 bases, and the junction held 9 bases outside the gene matches. Germline V gene data show CDR1 as MNHNY and CDR2 as SVGAGI (reference sequence). This CDR3 is CASSSAGTGIAEAFF. DNA of the CDR3: TGTGCCAGCAGTTCCGCCGGGACAGGGATCGCTGAAGCTTTCTTT.

The J gene is TRBJ1-2, the V gene TRBV7-2; D is unclear. V lost 6 bases to trimming and J lost 6 bases, with 14 bases between them. This CDR3 spans 13 amino acids. Per germline, CDR1 SGHTA and CDR2 FQGNSA. CDR3 region: CASSLFLRDGYTF. CDR3 nucleotide sequence: TGTGCCAGCAGTCTCTTTTTACGGGATGGCTACACCTTC.

As regards this clonotype: Germline is not matched at one junction end, which may reflect a read error. This chain joins TRBV11-2 and TRBJ2-5, with D perhaps TRBD1 or TRBD2 (6 bases each). CDR1 and CDR2 (germline): SGHAT, FQNNGV. This CDR3 spans 15 amino acids. The CDR3 is CAGSPAGQPQETQYF. DNA for the CDR3: TGTGCCGGCAGCCCCGCGGGACAACCCCAAGAGACCCAGTACTTC.

The chain uses TRBV29-1 and TRBJ2-1; 10 bases line up with TRBD1. Trimming removed 6 bases from V and 13 bases from J; junction bases left unmatched: 12. Germline V gene data show CDR1 as SQVTM and CDR2 as ANQGSEA. The CDR3 has 13 amino acids. The CDR3 is CSVGTGALETQFF. The CDR3 DNA is TGCAGCGTGGGGACAGGGGCTCTAGAGACCCAGTTCTTC.

The chain is built from TRBV10-1 and TRBJ2-7; D might be TRBD2 (6 bases). The germline V and J ends were trimmed by 0 bases and 9 bases, with 12 bases remaining between them. The germline V gene encodes CDR1 WNHNN and CDR2 SYGVQD (reference sequence). CDR3 size: 13 residues. The CDR3 loop reads CASSESGLTRQYF. The CDR3 DNA reads as TGCGCCAGCAGTGAGTCGGGACTTACCAGGCAGTACTTC.

The chain uses TRBV10-3 and TRBJ2-5, with unresolved D. V lost 0 bases to trimming and J lost 4 bases, with 9 bases between them. This CDR3 has 14 amino acids. Germline lookup yields CDR1 ENHRY and CDR2 SYGVKD. Here the CDR3 DNA reads TGTGCCATCAGTGAGTCTTCGGCGGCAGAGACCCAGTACTTC. Its protein product is CAISESSAAETQYF.

This chain uses TRBV20-1 with TRBJ1-2; D gene ambiguous. The CDR3 length is 13 residues. V was trimmed by 3 bases and J by 1 base, leaving 9 bases between them. Per germline, CDR1 DFQATT and CDR2 SNEGSKA (reference sequence). For the CDR3, the DNA is TGCAGTGCTAGTATGGGGATTAACTATGGCTACACCTTC. This sequence encodes CSASMGINYGYTF.

The genes are TRBV4-3 and TRBJ2-7; D remains ambiguous. V shed 4 bases and J shed 1 base, with 11 bases lying between them. This CDR3 region has 14 residues. Looked up from germline, CDR1 is LGHNA and CDR2 is YSLEER. The CDR3 protein is CASSPRVISYEQYF. The CDR3 DNA is TGCGCCAGCAGCCCACGGGTGATATCCTACGAGCAGTACTTC.